The clone carrying this TCR beta chain was observed a single time. Per the study methods: Reference gene primer amplification yielded estimated nucleated cell counts. TCRdb's copy holds only in-frame clones and misses some; the assay was immunoSEQ multiplex PCR. The DNA was the basis for D and trimming; V, J and clone size are from that table. The data contain more than 200,000 clones, 88% of them singletons. The CDR3 covers 15 residues. Per the germline V gene, CDR1 is MNHNS and CDR2 is SASEGT. V gave up 2 bases and J gave up 0 bases, with 7 bases separating them. This specimen comes from a study of blood T cell repertoires in COVID-19. As for the study in general: The United States, Italy and Spain were the sources of the acute and convalescent COVID-19 samples. T cells, B-cell-depleted T cells, or PBMCs supplied cDNA or gDNA.

Sequencing was carried out using peripheral blood. This TCR came from a human donor in a cohort sampled during active COVID-19. The J gene is TRBJ2-2, the V gene TRBV6-1; unclear D gene. The CDR3 DNA follows: TGTGCCAGCAGTGAACGTCTAGCGAACACCGGGGAGCTGTTTTTT. This gives the protein CASSERLANTGELFF.